This T cell receptor beta chain appears in the sequencing data of a study of blood T cell repertoires in COVID-19. This clone was counted a few times. Seattle's enrolled individuals joined amid active infection and were then monitored longitudinally. Germline CDR1 reads SGHRS; CDR2 reads YFSETQ. This CDR3 comprises 14 residues. The V gene lost 0 bases and the J gene lost 11 bases, with 18 bases spanning the gap. Original handling: Quantification of nucleated cells was approximated via reference gene primer amplification. Using immunoSEQ multiplex PCR, the repertoire was profiled, and TCRdb retains in-frame clones only, with some absent. The V and J calls and clone size are taken from that table; D and trimming were inferred from the DNA. The sample holds approximately 170,000 clones; 70% to 90% are singletons and the top ten take less than 8%.

Sequencing used peripheral blood. The TCR comes from an elderly man with COVID-19, enrolled during active disease. The V gene is TRBV5-1, the J gene TRBJ2-7; perhaps TRBD1 as D (6 bases). The CDR3 protein is CASSLGQETLRKYF. CDR3 nucleotides: TGCGCCAGCAGCTTGGGACAGGAGACCTTAAGAAAGTACTTC.